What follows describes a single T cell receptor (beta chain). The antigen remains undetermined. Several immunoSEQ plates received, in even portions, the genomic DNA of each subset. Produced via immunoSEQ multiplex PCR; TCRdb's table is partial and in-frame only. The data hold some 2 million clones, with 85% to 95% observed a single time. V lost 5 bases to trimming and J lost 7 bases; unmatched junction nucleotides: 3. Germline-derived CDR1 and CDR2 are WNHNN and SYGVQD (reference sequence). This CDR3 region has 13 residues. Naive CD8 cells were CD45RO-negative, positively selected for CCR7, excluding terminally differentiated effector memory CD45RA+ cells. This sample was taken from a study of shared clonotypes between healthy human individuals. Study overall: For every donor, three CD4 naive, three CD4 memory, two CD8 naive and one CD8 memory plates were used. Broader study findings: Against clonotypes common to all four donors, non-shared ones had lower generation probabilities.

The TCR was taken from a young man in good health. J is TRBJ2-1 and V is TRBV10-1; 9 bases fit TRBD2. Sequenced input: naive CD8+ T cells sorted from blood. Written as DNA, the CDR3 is TGCGCCAGCAGTACTAGCGGGCCTAATGAGCAGTTCTTC. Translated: CASSTSGPNEQFF.